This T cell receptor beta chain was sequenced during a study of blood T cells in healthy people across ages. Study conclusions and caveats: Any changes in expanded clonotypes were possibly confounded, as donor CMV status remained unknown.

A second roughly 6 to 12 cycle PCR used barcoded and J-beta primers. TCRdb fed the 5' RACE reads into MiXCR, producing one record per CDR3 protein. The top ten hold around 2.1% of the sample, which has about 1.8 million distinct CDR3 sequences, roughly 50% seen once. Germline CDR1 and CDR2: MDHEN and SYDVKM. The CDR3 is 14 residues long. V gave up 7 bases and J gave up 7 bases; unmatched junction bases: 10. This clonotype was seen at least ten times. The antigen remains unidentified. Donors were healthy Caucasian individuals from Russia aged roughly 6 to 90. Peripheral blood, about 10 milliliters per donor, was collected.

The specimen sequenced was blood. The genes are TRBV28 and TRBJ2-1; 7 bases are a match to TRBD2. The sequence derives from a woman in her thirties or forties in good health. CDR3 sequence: CASKSGVPGNEQFF. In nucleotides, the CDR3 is TGTGCCAGCAAGAGCGGGGTCCCTGGGAATGAGCAGTTCTTC.